A selection of T cell receptor beta chains follows, all from one sample in a study of cytomegalovirus exposure and HLA in healthy donors. TCRdb's table, derived via immunoSEQ multiplex PCR, lists solely in-frame clones and lacks some. The table shows about 190,000 clones, with around four fifths occurring only once. The sequencing sample was made of PBMCs. The receptor source for this set is a woman in her fifties or sixties in good health and CMV-seropositive. Both conserved end residues are part of each CDR3. The order of the fields is J gene, V gene, clone size, D gene, CDR3 protein, CDR3 DNA. D genes are given only for firm matches. The size field is filled for only some rows; it gives once, few, many or a size class.

TRBJ1-2	TRBV14	-	-	CASSQGVPGYGYTF	TGTGCCAGCAGCCAAGGGGTTCCAGGATATGGCTACACCTTC
TRBJ2-5	TRBV5-4	few	TRBD2	CASSLAGGETQYF	TGTGCCAGCAGCTTGGCGGGGGGAGAGACCCAGTACTTC
TRBJ1-2	TRBV30	once	-	CAWSPGETYGYTF	TGTGCCTGGAGTCCGGGAGAAACCTATGGCTACACCTTC
TRBJ1-3	TRBV19	-	-	CASSIRVSGNTIYF	TGTGCCAGTAGTATTCGGGTGTCCGGAAACACCATATATTTT
TRBJ2-2	TRBV4-2	-	TRBD2	CASSQDLITASGSITGELFF	TGTGCCAGCAGCCAAGATTTAATAACCGCTAGCGGGAGCATCACCGGGGAGCTGTTTTTT
TRBJ2-7	TRBV13	few	TRBD2	CASSLGEGGYEQYF	TGTGCCAGCAGCCTTGGGGAGGGAGGCTACGAGCAGTACTTC
TRBJ2-3	TRBV10-3	-	TRBD2	CAISESSGGPDTQYF	TGTGCCATCAGTGAGTCGAGCGGGGGGCCAGATACGCAGTATTTT
TRBJ1-3	TRBV6-1	few	TRBD1	CASIVDRDGNTIYF	TGTGCCAGCATTGTTGACAGGGATGGAAACACCATATATTTT
TRBJ2-1	TRBV5-1	-	TRBD2	CASSGENRNEQFF	TGCGCCAGTAGCGGGGAGAATCGCAATGAGCAGTTCTTC
TRBJ1-1	TRBV7-8	-	-	CASSLKQLNTEAFF	TGTGCCAGCAGCTTAAAACAGTTGAACACTGAAGCTTTCTTT
TRBJ1-5	TRBV30	-	TRBD1	CAWSGDSHQPQHF	TGTGCCTGGAGTGGGGACAGCCATCAGCCCCAGCATTTT
TRBJ2-3	TRBV2	once	TRBD2	CASRSGGLSTDTQYF	TGTGCCAGCAGGAGCGGGGGGCTTAGCACAGATACGCAGTATTTT
TRBJ2-2	TRBV4-3	-	-	CASSWGEGSGELFF	TGCGCCAGCAGCTGGGGAGAGGGATCTGGGGAGCTGTTTTTT
TRBJ1-5	TRBV7-2	-	-	CASSLDPGIILEPQHF	TGTGCCAGCAGCTTAGATCCAGGAATAATCCTGGAGCCCCAGCATTTT
TRBJ1-3	TRBV18	-	-	CASSPSSPSGNTIYF	TGTGCCAGCTCCCCCTCCAGTCCCTCTGGAAACACCATATATTTT
TRBJ2-1	TRBV11-2	-	-	CASSFLPEGTNYNEQFF	TGTGCCAGCAGCTTCCTCCCCGAGGGGACAAACTACAATGAGCAGTTCTTC
TRBJ2-2	TRBV28	-	TRBD2	CASSSPGLAGGLNTGELFF	TGTGCCAGCAGTTCACCGGGACTAGCGGGGGGACTCAACACCGGGGAGCTGTTTTTT
TRBJ2-7	TRBV6-5	-	-	CASKGQGRNEQYF	TGTGCCAGCAAGGGGCAGGGTCGCAACGAGCAGTACTTC
TRBJ1-2	TRBV9	-	-	CASSVVAGPYGYTF	TGTGCCAGCAGCGTAGTGGCAGGGCCCTATGGCTACACCTTC
TRBJ2-1	TRBV7-9	-	-	CASSLGVAFYNEQFF	TGTGCCAGCAGCTTAGGGGTAGCTTTTTACAATGAGCAGTTCTTC
TRBJ1-1	TRBV5-1	-	-	CASSLTGFSNTEAFF	TGCGCCAGCAGCTTAACAGGGTTCTCGAACACTGAAGCTTTCTTT
TRBJ1-1	TRBV6-1	-	TRBD1	CASSARPWTGLNTEAFF	TGTGCCAGCAGTGCACGCCCTTGGACAGGGTTGAACACTGAAGCTTTCTTT
TRBJ1-1	TRBV7-9	-	-	CASSLESENTEAFF	TGTGCCAGCAGCTTAGAATCAGAGAACACTGAAGCTTTCTTT
TRBJ1-6	TRBV9	-	-	CASSDAGSPLHF	TGTGCCAGCAGCGATGCAGGATCACCCCTCCACTTT
TRBJ2-7	TRBV10-2	-	TRBD2	CASSRLAGGVYEQYF	TGCGCCAGCAGTCGACTAGCGGGGGGGGTCTACGAGCAGTACTTC
TRBJ1-2	TRBV27	once	TRBD1	CASSPGQGALHGYTF	TGTGCCAGCAGTCCCGGACAGGGGGCGCTTCATGGCTACACCTTC
TRBJ1-2	TRBV7-8	-	-	CASSLGGGASGYTF	TGTGCCAGCAGCTTAGGTGGGGGGGCAAGTGGCTACACCTTC